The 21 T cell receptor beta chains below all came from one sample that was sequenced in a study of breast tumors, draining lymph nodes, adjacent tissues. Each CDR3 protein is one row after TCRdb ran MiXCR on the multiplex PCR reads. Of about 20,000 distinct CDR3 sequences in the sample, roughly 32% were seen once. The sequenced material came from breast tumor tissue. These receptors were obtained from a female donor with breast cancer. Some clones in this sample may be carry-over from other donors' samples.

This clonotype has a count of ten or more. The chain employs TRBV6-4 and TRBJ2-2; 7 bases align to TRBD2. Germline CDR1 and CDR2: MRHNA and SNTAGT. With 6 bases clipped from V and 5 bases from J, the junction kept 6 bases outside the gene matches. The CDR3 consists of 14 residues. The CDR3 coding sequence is TGTGCCAGCAGCCGGGAGGTCAGAACCGGGGAGCTGTTTTTT. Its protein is CASSREVRTGELFF.

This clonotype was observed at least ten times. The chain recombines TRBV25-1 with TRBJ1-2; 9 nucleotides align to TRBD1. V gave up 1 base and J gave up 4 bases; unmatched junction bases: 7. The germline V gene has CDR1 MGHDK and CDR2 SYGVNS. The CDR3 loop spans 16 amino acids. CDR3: CASSELGGTGTYGYTF. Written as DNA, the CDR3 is TGTGCCAGCAGTGAATTAGGGGGGACAGGGACCTATGGCTACACCTTC.

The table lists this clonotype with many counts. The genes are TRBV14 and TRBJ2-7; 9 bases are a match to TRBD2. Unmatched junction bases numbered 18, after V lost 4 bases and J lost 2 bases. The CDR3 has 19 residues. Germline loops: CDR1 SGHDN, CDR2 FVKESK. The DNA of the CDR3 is TGTGCCAGCAGCCCGAAACAGACAGATAGCGGGAGCTTAGCCTACGAGCAGTACTTC. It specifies CASSPKQTDSGSLAYEQYF.

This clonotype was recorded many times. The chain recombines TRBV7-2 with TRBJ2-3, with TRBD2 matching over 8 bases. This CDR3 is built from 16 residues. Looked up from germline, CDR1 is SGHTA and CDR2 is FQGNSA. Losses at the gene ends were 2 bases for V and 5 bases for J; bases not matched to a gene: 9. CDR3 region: CASSLIRAGAGDTQYF. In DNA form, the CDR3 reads TGTGCCAGCAGCTTAATCCGAGCGGGAGCGGGAGATACGCAGTATTTT.

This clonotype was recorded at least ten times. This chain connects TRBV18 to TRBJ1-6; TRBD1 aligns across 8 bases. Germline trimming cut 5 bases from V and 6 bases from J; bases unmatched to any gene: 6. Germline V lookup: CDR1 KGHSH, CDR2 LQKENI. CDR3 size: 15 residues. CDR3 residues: CASSTTGEGNSPLHF. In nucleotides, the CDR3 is TGTGCCAGCTCAACGACAGGGGAAGGTAATTCACCCCTCCACTTT. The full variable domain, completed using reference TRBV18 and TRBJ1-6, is NAGVMQNPRHLVRRRGQEARLRCSPMKGHSHVYWYRQLPEEGLKFMVYLQKENIIDESGMPKERFSAEFPKEGPSILRIQQVVRGDSAAYFCASSTTGEGNSPLHFGNGTRLTVT.

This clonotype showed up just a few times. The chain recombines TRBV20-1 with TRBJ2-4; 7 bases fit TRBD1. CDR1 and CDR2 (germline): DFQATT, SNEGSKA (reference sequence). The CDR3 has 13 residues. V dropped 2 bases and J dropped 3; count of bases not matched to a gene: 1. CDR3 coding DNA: TGCAGTGCTAGAACAGGGGTCAAAAACATTCAGTACTTC. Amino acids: CSARTGVKNIQYF.

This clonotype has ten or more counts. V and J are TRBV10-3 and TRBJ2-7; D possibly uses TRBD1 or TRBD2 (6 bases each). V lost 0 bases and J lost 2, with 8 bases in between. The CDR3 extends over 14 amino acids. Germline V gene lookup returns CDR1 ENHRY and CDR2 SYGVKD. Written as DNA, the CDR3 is TGTGCCATCAGTGAGTCGGGGGGCACCTACGAGCAGTACTTC. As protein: CAISESGGTYEQYF.

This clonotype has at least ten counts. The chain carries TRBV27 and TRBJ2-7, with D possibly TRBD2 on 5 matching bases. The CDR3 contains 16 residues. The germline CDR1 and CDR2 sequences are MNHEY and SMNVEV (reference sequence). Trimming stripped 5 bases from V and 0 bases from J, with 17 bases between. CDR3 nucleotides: TGTGCCAGCAGTCGAGGGTTGACTGTTAGCTCCTACGAGCAGTACTTC. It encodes CASSRGLTVSSYEQYF.

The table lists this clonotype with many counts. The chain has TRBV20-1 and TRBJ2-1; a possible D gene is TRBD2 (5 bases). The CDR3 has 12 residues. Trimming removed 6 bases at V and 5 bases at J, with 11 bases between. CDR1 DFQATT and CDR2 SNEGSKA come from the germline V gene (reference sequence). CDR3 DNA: TGCAGTGCCGAACACGGGAACAATGAGCAGTTCTTC. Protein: CSAEHGNNEQFF.

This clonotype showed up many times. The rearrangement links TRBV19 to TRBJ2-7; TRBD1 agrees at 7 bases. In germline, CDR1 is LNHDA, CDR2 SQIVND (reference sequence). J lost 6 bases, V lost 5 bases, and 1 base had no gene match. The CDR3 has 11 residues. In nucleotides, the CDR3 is TGTGCCAGTAGTCACAGGGGCGAGCAGTACTTC. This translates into CASSHRGEQYF.

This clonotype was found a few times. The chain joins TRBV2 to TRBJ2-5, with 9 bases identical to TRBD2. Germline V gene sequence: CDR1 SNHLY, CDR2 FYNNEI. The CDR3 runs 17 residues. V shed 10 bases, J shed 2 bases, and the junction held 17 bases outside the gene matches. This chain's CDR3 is CANLGLASSRGQETQYF. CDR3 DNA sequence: TGTGCCAACCTAGGACTAGCGTCTAGTCGGGGGCAAGAGACCCAGTACTTC. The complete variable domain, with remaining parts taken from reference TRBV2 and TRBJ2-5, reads EPEVTQTPSHQVTQMGQEVILRCVPISNHLYFYWYRQILGQKVEFLVSFYNNEISEKSEIFDDQFSVERPDGSNFTLKIRSTKLEDSAMYFCANLGLASSRGQETQYFGPGTRLLVL.

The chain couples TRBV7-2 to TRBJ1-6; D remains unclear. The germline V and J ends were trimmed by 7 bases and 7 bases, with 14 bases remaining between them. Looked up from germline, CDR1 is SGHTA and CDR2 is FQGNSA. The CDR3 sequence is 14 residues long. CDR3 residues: CASKAGSLNSPLHF. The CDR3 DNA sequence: TGTGCCAGCAAAGCCGGGTCTCTAAATTCACCCCTCCACTTT. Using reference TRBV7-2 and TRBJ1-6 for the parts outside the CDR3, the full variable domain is GAGVSQSPSNKVTEKGKDVELRCDPISGHTALYWYRQSLGQGLEFLIYFQGNSAPDKSGLPSDRFSAERTGGSVSTLTIQRTQQEDSAVYLCASKAGSLNSPLHFGNGTRLTVT.

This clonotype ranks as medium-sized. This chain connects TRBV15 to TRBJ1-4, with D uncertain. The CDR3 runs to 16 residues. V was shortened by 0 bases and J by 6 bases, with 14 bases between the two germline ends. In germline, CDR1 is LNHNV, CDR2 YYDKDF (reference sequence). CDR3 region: CATSRDRKGADEKLFF. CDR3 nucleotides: TGTGCCACCAGCAGAGATCGAAAGGGCGCGGATGAAAAACTGTTTTTT.

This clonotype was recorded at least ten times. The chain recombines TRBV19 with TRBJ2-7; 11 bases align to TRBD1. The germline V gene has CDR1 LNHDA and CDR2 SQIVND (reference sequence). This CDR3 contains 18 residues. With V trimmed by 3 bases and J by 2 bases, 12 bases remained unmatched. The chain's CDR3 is CASSISTTGQGGTYEQYF. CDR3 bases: TGTGCCAGTAGTATTTCCACCACGGGACAGGGGGGGACCTACGAGCAGTACTTC.

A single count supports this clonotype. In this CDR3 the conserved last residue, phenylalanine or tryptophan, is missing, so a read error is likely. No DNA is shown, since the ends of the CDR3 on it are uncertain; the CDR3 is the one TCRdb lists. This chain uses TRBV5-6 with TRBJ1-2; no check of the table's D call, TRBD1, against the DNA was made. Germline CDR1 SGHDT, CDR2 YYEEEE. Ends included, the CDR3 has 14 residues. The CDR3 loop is CASSFERQGYGSTV.

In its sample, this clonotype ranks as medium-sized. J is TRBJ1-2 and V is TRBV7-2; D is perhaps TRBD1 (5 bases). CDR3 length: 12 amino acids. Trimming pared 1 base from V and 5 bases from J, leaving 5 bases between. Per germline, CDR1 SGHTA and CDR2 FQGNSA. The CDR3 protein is CASSLGQYGYTF. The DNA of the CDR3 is TGTGCCAGCAGCTTAGGACAGTATGGCTACACCTTC.

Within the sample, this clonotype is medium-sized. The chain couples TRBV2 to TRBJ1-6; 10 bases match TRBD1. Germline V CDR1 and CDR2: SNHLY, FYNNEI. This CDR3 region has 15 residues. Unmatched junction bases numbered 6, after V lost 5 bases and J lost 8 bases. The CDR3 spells CASSRQGAWHSPLHF. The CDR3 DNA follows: TGTGCCAGCAGTAGACAGGGGGCTTGGCATTCACCCCTCCACTTT.

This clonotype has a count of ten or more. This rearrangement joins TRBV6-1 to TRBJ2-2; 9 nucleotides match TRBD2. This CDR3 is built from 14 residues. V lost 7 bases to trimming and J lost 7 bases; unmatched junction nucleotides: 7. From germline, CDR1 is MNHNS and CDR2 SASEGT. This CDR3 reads CASIISGSNGELFF. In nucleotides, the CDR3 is TGTGCCAGCATTATTAGCGGGAGTAACGGGGAGCTGTTTTTT.

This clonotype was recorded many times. The CDR3 DNA reads TGTGCCAGTATTTCGGGACTCCACAATGAGCAGTTCTTC. Translated, it gives CASISGLHNEQFF. The J gene is TRBJ2-1, the V gene TRBV19, with D possibly TRBD2 on 6 matching bases. The V and J ends lost 7 bases and 5 bases respectively, with 12 bases between them. CDR3 length: 13 residues. The germline V gene has CDR1 LNHDA and CDR2 SQIVND (reference sequence).

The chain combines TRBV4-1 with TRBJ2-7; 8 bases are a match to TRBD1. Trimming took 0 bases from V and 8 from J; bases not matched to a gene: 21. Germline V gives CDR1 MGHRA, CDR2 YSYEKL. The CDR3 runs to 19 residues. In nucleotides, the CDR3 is TGCGCCAGCAGCCAAGATAATATGTGGGACAGGCAACTATCCTGCAAGCAGTACTTC. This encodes CASSQDNMWDRQLSCKQYF.

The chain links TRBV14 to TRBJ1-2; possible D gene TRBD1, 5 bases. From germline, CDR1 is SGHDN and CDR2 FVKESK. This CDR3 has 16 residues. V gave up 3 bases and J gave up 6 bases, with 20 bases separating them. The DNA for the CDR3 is TGTGCCAGCAGCCAGTTCCGGGTTACGGGGGTTGATGGCTACACCTTC. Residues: CASSQFRVTGVDGYTF.